The 13 T cell receptor beta chains below come from one sample, sequenced in a study of cytomegalovirus exposure and HLA in healthy donors. PCR used 60 Vbeta primers and 13 Jbeta primers. The protocol was immunoSEQ multiplex PCR, while the TCRdb copy is restricted to in-frame clones and leaves out a portion. The sample shows more than 80,000 clones, less than 80% of them seen only once. Sequencing was done on a sample of PBMCs. The receptors come from a woman in her forties in good health and CMV-seropositive.

The chain uses TRBV19 and TRBJ2-7; 11 positions agree with TRBD1. Germline CDR1 reads LNHDA; CDR2 reads SQIVND (reference sequence). The CDR3 is 15 residues long. V trimming: 5 bases; J trimming: 3 bases; junction bases outside the gene matches: 6. CDR3 in DNA: TGTGCCAGTAGTGACCGGACAGGGGGCTTCTACGAGCAGTACTTC. This codes for CASSDRTGGFYEQYF.

The J gene is TRBJ1-1, the V gene TRBV4-1, with D perhaps matching TRBD1 (5 bases). V lost 4 bases, J lost 3 bases, and 12 bases lay in between. The CDR3 extends over 14 amino acids. Germline V gene sequence: CDR1 MGHRA, CDR2 YSYEKL. The CDR3 protein is CASSPRLRDTEAFF. The CDR3 DNA reads as TGCGCCAGCAGCCCTCGACTCAGGGACACTGAAGCTTTCTTT.

The chain combines TRBV6-5 with TRBJ1-1; D possibly corresponds to TRBD1 (5 bases). The ends were cut back, 8 bases at V and 1 base at J, with 14 bases in the middle. The CDR3 is 14 residues long. The germline CDR1 and CDR2 sequences are MNHEY and SVGAGI. The CDR3 region is CASRLGGANTEAFF. CDR3 sequence (DNA): TGTGCCAGCCGACTGGGAGGGGCGAACACTGAAGCTTTCTTT.

The chain is built from TRBV7-8 and TRBJ2-7; D gene uncertain. The V gene lost 0 bases and the J gene lost 1 base, with 4 bases spanning the gap. This CDR3 spans 13 amino acids. The germline CDR1 and CDR2 sequences are SGHVS and FQNEAQ. The CDR3 sequence: CASSLARSYEQYF. The DNA of the CDR3 is TGTGCCAGCAGCTTAGCGAGGTCCTACGAGCAGTACTTC. The full variable domain, rest sourced from reference TRBV7-8 and TRBJ2-7, is GAGVSQSPRYKVAKRGQDVALRCDPISGHVSLFWYQQALGQGPEFLTYFQNEAQLDKSGLPSDRFFAERPEGSVSTLKIQRTQQEDSAVYLCASSLARSYEQYFGPGTRLTVT.

The chain is built from TRBV6-6 and TRBJ2-1; no reliable D call. Germline loops: CDR1 MNHNY, CDR2 SVGAGI (reference sequence). The CDR3 sequence is 16 residues long. Trimming pared 4 bases from V and 0 bases from J, leaving 13 bases between. This CDR3 is CASSSSAVVSYNEQFF. The CDR3 region has the DNA TGTGCCAGCAGTTCGAGCGCCGTCGTCTCCTACAATGAGCAGTTCTTC.

The chain joins TRBV27 to TRBJ1-5, with D tentatively TRBD1 (5 bases). The CDR3 runs 14 residues. Trimming pared 2 bases from V and 9 bases from J, leaving 14 bases between. CDR1 and CDR2 from the germline V gene are MNHEY and SMNVEV (reference sequence). CDR3 amino acids: CASSLTGSRWPQHF. In DNA form, the CDR3 reads TGTGCCAGCAGTTTAACAGGCTCGCGGTGGCCCCAGCATTTT.

V usage is TRBV6-6 and J usage is TRBJ2-5, with 12 bases fitting TRBD2. Germline V CDR1 and CDR2: MNHNY, SVGAGI (reference sequence). V lost 5 bases and J lost 2; bases outside the gene matches: 3. This CDR3 has 15 residues. Here the CDR3 DNA reads TGTGCCAGCAGTCAAGGACTAGCGGGACAAGAGACCCAGTACTTC. Residues: CASSQGLAGQETQYF.

The chain couples TRBV14 to TRBJ1-1, with D possibly being TRBD1 (5 bases). Germline CDR1 reads SGHDN; CDR2 reads FVKESK. The germline V and J ends were trimmed by 0 bases and 1 base, with 18 bases remaining between them. CDR3 length: 18 amino acids. The CDR3 region is CASSQDRKVFRGNTEAFF. CDR3 nucleotide sequence: TGTGCCAGCAGCCAAGATAGAAAGGTTTTTAGGGGGAACACTGAAGCTTTCTTT.

The V and J genes are TRBV19 and TRBJ1-5, with TRBD1 matching 7 bases. Trimming removed 11 bases from V and 4 bases from J; junction bases left unmatched: 11. Germline V gene sequence: CDR1 LNHDA, CDR2 SQIVND (reference sequence). The CDR3 is 14 amino acids. The CDR3 bases are TGTGCCGGACTGCAGGGGACAGCTAATCAGCCCCAGCATTTT. This sequence encodes CAGLQGTANQPQHF. Full variable domain (outside the CDR3, taken from reference TRBV19 and TRBJ1-5): DGGITQSPKYLFRKEGQNVTLSCEQNLNHDAMYWYRQDPGQGLRLIYYSQIVNDFQKGDIAEGYSVSREKKESFPLTVTSAQKNPTAFYLCAGLQGTANQPQHFGDGTRLSIL.

The chain recombines TRBV21-1 with TRBJ1-5; TRBD1 was called by the table and not checked on the DNA. TRBV21-1 is shown as a pseudogene. The CDR3 runs 20 residues. The CDR3 here is CASSPNAGQGTTNSNQPQHF. CDR3 sequence (DNA): TGTGCCAGCAGCCCCAACGCGGGACAGGGAACGACAAATAGCAATCAGCCCCAGCATTTT.

The CDR3 spells CASSLGAWQGAKTFF. DNA for the CDR3: TGTGCCAGCAGCTTGGGTGCATGGCAGGGGGCGAAAACTTTCTTT. The genes are TRBV5-8 and TRBJ1-1, with 8 positions matching TRBD1. This CDR3 has 15 residues. The V and J ends lost 0 bases and 12 bases, in that order; junction bases with no gene match: 13. Per germline, CDR1 SGHTS and CDR2 YDEGEE. The full variable domain, its missing parts supplied by reference TRBV5-8 and TRBJ1-1, is EAGVTQSPTHLIKTRGQQATLRCSPISGHTSVYWYQQALGLGLQFLLWYDEGEERNRGNFPPRFSGRQFPNYSSELNVNALELEDSALYLCASSLGAWQGAKTFFGQGTRLTVV.

This clone was counted only a few times. The chain combines TRBV6-5 with TRBJ1-1; D is unresolved. Germline-derived CDR1 and CDR2 are MNHEY and SVGAGI. V lost 7 bases to trimming and J lost 1 base, with 13 bases between them. The CDR3 is 14 amino acids. CDR3 amino acids: CASTSGRKNTEAFF. CDR3 nucleotide sequence: TGTGCCAGCACATCCGGGAGGAAGAACACTGAAGCTTTCTTT.

Regarding this clone: The sample contains more than one DNA sequence encoding this CDR3. V is TRBV5-1 and J is TRBJ2-7; TRBD2 is a possible D gene (6 bases). CDR1 and CDR2 from the germline V gene are SGHRS and YFSETQ. The CDR3 runs 13 residues. V shed 0 bases and J shed 7 bases, with 11 bases lying between them. The chain's CDR3 is CASSLGGVNEQYF. In nucleotides, the CDR3 is TGCGCCAGCAGCTTGGGGGGGGTGAATGAGCAGTACTTC.